The TCR beta chain under discussion was sequenced for a study of cytomegalovirus exposure and HLA in healthy donors. Primers for the PCR totalled 60 Vbeta and 13 Jbeta. Clones were sequenced by immunoSEQ multiplex PCR, and TCRdb holds only the in-frame ones, with some missing. The table includes roughly 120,000 clones, roughly two thirds detected once. J was trimmed by 9 bases and V by 1 base; bases with no gene match: 5. The germline V gene has CDR1 SGHTA and CDR2 FQGNSA. The CDR3 spans 15 residues. The sequence came from a woman aged 25 to 39 in good health and CMV-seronegative. The J gene is TRBJ2-3, the V gene TRBV7-2; TRBD1 aligns across 12 bases. Sequencing was performed on PBMCs. The DNA for the CDR3 is TGTGCCAGCAGCTTAGGGGGGACAGGGGGCGACACGCAGTATTTT. This encodes CASSLGGTGGDTQYF.